The clone carrying this T cell receptor beta chain was seen just once. Its specificity is not known. The data belong to a study of CD8+ T cells in alopecia areata. As the sequencing template, cDNA was produced by extracting RNA and reverse transcribing it. The method was immunoSEQ multiplex PCR; TCRdb's version includes in-frame clones alone and lacks a portion of them. The sample lists 100,000 to 150,000 clones, approximately 57% seen once, with 4.5% to 6% in the top ten. Overall study results and limits: While tofacitinib was given, many expanded lesional clones persisted in scalp and blood.

Treatment defined: oral pan-JAK inhibitor, 5-10 mg twice daily. This CDR3 has 14 residues. The germline V gene has CDR1 GTSNPN and CDR2 SVGIG (reference sequence). The V and J ends lost 3 bases and 4 bases, in that order; junction bases with no gene match: 8. The starting material was CD4+ T cells sorted from blood, obtained at week 4, from a patient treated with tofacitinib. The TCR comes from a human donor with alopecia areata. The chain is built from TRBV30 and TRBJ1-1, with 7 nucleotides matching TRBD1. This chain's CDR3 is CAWSWDSRSTEAFF. The CDR3, as DNA: TGTGCCTGGAGCTGGGACAGTCGGAGCACTGAAGCTTTCTTT.